The T cell receptor beta chain under discussion was sequenced for a study of blood T cell repertoires in COVID-19. Turning to the study itself: Both acute and convalescent COVID-19 samples were obtained from the United States, Italy and Spain.

This clone was counted a few times. Other nucleotide sequences from this sample produce the same CDR3. Method: immunoSEQ multiplex PCR; TCRdb's copy keeps in-frame clones and lacks some. The sample lists roughly 100,000 clones; 69% were seen once. Sequenced: peripheral blood. The sequence came from an elderly man with acute or convalescent COVID-19.

CDR3 bases: TGCAGCGTTGAGGGTGGCAGGGGCACAGATACGCAGTATTTT. Translation gives CSVEGGRGTDTQYF. The rearrangement links TRBV29-1 to TRBJ2-3, with D possibly matching TRBD1 (5 bases). The length of the CDR3 is 14 residues. V was clipped by 3 bases and J by 1 base, with 11 bases between them. Looked up from germline, CDR1 is SQVTM and CDR2 is ANQGSEA.